These 30 T cell receptor beta chains share one sample of origin, sequenced in a study of T cells in localized non-small cell lung cancer. Profiling relied on immunoSEQ multiplex PCR, and the TCRdb table lists in-frame clones only, not all of them. The table shows tens of thousands of clones, with around 90% occurring only once. This specimen consisted of peripheral blood, obtained before any cancer treatment. Source of these receptors: a female donor of 60 years or more with stage I lung adenocarcinoma.

The rearrangement uses TRBV28 and TRBJ2-7, with D uncertain. Germline V gene lookup returns CDR1 MDHEN and CDR2 SYDVKM. The CDR3 totals 13 residues. The ends were cut back, 5 bases at V and 3 bases at J, with 11 bases in the middle. CDR3 in amino acids: CASSPTPSYEQYV. As DNA, the CDR3 is TGTGCCAGCAGTCCTACCCCCAGCTACGAGCAGTACGTC.

A single count supports this clone. V and J are TRBV5-1 and TRBJ1-4; 12 positions agree with TRBD1. The CDR3 contains 17 residues. Germline lookup yields CDR1 SGHRS and CDR2 YFSETQ. The junction had 4 bases not matched to a gene; V was cut back by 3 bases and J by 1 base. CDR3 region: CASSSGTGGRTNEKLFF. The DNA for the CDR3 is TGCGCCAGCAGCTCCGGGACAGGGGGCCGAACTAATGAAAAACTGTTTTTT.

The chain carries TRBV27 and TRBJ2-3, with D perhaps assigned TRBD1 or TRBD2 (5 bases each). Per germline, CDR1 MNHEY and CDR2 SMNVEV (reference sequence). Trimming pared 0 bases from V and 5 bases from J, leaving 15 bases between. The length of the CDR3 is 16 residues. The CDR3 DNA follows: TGTGCCAGCAGTTTATCGATCGACAGCGGAGTAGATACGCAGTATTTT. Translated: CASSLSIDSGVDTQYF.

The chain uses TRBV5-4 and TRBJ2-7; 8 nucleotides agree with TRBD1. V lost 3 bases, J lost 3 bases, and 5 bases stayed unmatched. CDR1 and CDR2 from the germline V gene are SGHNT and YYREEE (reference sequence). The CDR3 covers 14 residues. CDR3 in DNA: TGTGCCAGCAGCTACGACAGGGGCTACTACGAGCAGTACTTC. This codes for CASSYDRGYYEQYF.

The chain combines TRBV6-5 with TRBJ1-6; 10 bases align to TRBD1. This CDR3 has 16 residues. Unmatched junction bases numbered 5, after V lost 2 bases and J lost 7 bases. Germline V gives CDR1 MNHEY, CDR2 SVGAGI. CDR3 sequence: CASSYTGQGGNSPLHF. For the CDR3, the DNA is TGTGCCAGCAGTTACACCGGACAGGGGGGAAATTCACCCCTCCACTTT.

The chain couples TRBV4-1 to TRBJ2-4, with 9 bases fitting TRBD2. This CDR3 contains 21 residues. Germline-derived CDR1 and CDR2 are MGHRA and YSYEKL. Trimming at V came to 0 bases and at J to 3 bases, leaving 18 bases not matched to a gene. The DNA for the CDR3 is TGCGCCAGCAGCCAAGATCGCCTGAGAGCGGGGGGAGGTGGTCGCAAAAACATTCAGTACTTC. It is translated as CASSQDRLRAGGGGRKNIQYF.

This chain connects TRBV2 to TRBJ2-1; 7 positions agree with TRBD1. The CDR3 is 13 amino acids. J gave up 5 bases and V 8 bases, and 6 bases lay outside the gene matches. Germline CDR1 SNHLY, CDR2 FYNNEI. This CDR3 is CASGQERDNEQFF. Here the CDR3 DNA reads TGTGCCAGCGGACAGGAGAGGGACAATGAGCAGTTCTTC.

The chain carries TRBV10-3 and TRBJ1-2, with 7 bases fitting TRBD1. Germline V gene data show CDR1 as ENHRY and CDR2 as SYGVKD. V lost 7 bases, J lost 8 bases, and 10 bases stayed unmatched. CDR3 length: 13 residues. The CDR3 coding sequence is TGTGCCATCACCGGACAGGCCCCGGGCGGCTACACCTTC. Its translation: CAITGQAPGGYTF.

The rearrangement joins TRBV10-3 to TRBJ1-3, with D possibly TRBD1 on 6 matching bases. V lost 10 bases to trimming and J lost 0 bases, with 22 bases between them. Per the germline V gene, CDR1 is ENHRY and CDR2 is SYGVKD. This CDR3 has 17 amino acids. This CDR3 reads CASSDRDITYSGNTIYF. In DNA form, the CDR3 reads TGTGCCAGCTCCGACCGGGACATAACATACTCTGGAAACACCATATATTTT.

The chain links TRBV28 to TRBJ2-6; tentatively, D is TRBD2 (7 bases). The CDR3 extends over 17 amino acids. Germline CDR1 and CDR2: MDHEN and SYDVKM. Trimming removed 4 bases from V and 4 bases from J, with 17 bases in between. CDR3 DNA sequence: TGTGCCAGCAGTTCCGGGGGGCAGTTCGACGGGGCCAACGTCCTGACTTTC. Translation: CASSSGGQFDGANVLTF.

This chain links TRBV14 with TRBJ1-6; D is perhaps TRBD1 (5 bases). This CDR3 is 15 amino acids long. Trimming took off 3 bases at V and 1 base at J, with 7 bases between the two ends. CDR1 SGHDN and CDR2 FVKESK come from the germline V gene. The CDR3 nucleotides are TGTGCCAGCAGCCAGGGGGGATCCTATAATTCACCCCTCCACTTT. It yields the protein CASSQGGSYNSPLHF.

The CDR3: CASSPFSRPGQGVYFSGNTIYF. CDR3 bases: TGTGCCAGCAGCCCATTCTCCAGACCGGGACAGGGGGTATACTTCTCTGGAAACACCATATATTTT. The chain recombines TRBV27 with TRBJ1-3, with 11 bases matching TRBD1. Losses at the gene ends were 6 bases for V and 0 bases for J; bases not matched to a gene: 22. The CDR3 sequence is 22 residues long. Per germline, CDR1 MNHEY and CDR2 SMNVEV (reference sequence).

The V call is TRBV4-2, the J call TRBJ1-3; 9 bases match TRBD1. The germline V gene encodes CDR1 LGHNA and CDR2 YNFKEQ. This CDR3 contains 17 residues. V dropped 1 base and J dropped 2; count of bases not matched to a gene: 6. The CDR3 spells CASSQVPGQGTGNTIYF. The CDR3 DNA is TGTGCCAGCAGCCAAGTTCCGGGACAGGGAACTGGAAACACCATATATTTT.

The chain has TRBV27 and TRBJ2-7; TRBD1 agrees at 7 bases. Germline V gene lookup returns CDR1 MNHEY and CDR2 SMNVEV (reference sequence). CDR3 size: 14 residues. Losses at the gene ends were 2 bases for V and 3 bases for J; bases not matched to a gene: 4. The CDR3 bases are TGTGCCAGCAGTTTACGGGACAGAAACTACGAGCAGTACTTC. Amino acids: CASSLRDRNYEQYF.

Only one count was recorded for this clone. V and J are TRBV23-1 and TRBJ2-1; D perhaps matches TRBD2 (6 bases). TRBV23-1 is an open reading frame, and its role is uncertain. CDR3 size: 14 residues. V was trimmed by 3 bases and J by 5 bases, leaving 11 bases between them. The CDR3, as DNA: TGCGCCAGCAGTCACTCCGGACTAAACAATGAGCAGTTCTTC. Residues: CASSHSGLNNEQFF.

In nucleotides, the CDR3 is TGTGCCAGCAGCCTACTAGCGGGGGGCCCCTCTTCCTACAATGAGCAGTTCTTC. This codes for CASSLLAGGPSSYNEQFF. The chain employs TRBV2 and TRBJ2-1; 12 bases match TRBD2. The germline V gene has CDR1 SNHLY and CDR2 FYNNEI. The CDR3 sequence is 18 residues long. J lost 1 base, V lost 6 bases, and 10 bases had no gene match.

V usage is TRBV11-3 and J usage is TRBJ1-1; D possibly corresponds to TRBD1 (5 bases). Trimming took off 1 base at V and 1 base at J, with 7 bases between the two ends. Germline V gene data show CDR1 as SGHNT and CDR2 as YENEEA. The CDR3 length is 14 residues. The CDR3 bases are TGTGCCAGCAGCTTAGGTGGGACGAACACTGAAGCTTTCTTT. Protein: CASSLGGTNTEAFF.

This clone was picked up a small number of times. The chain uses TRBV10-3 and TRBJ2-7; 12 bases match TRBD1. There are 14 residues in the CDR3. With 2 bases clipped from V and 10 bases from J, the junction kept 6 bases outside the gene matches. Looked up from germline, CDR1 is ENHRY and CDR2 is SYGVKD. CDR3 DNA sequence: TGTGCCATCAGTGAGCCGGGACAGGGGGCGGTCCAGTACGTC. Translation: CAISEPGQGAVQYV.

The CDR3 nucleotides read TGTGCCAGCAGCCCTCTGCTAGCGGGGGCACAAGAGACCCAGTACTTC. Protein sequence: CASSPLLAGAQETQYF. The chain combines TRBV7-7 with TRBJ2-5; TRBD2 agrees at 10 bases. Germline trimming cut 5 bases from V and 2 bases from J; bases unmatched to any gene: 8. CDR1 and CDR2 from the germline V gene are SSHAT and FNYEAQ (reference sequence). The CDR3 has 16 amino acids.

The V gene is TRBV10-3, the J gene TRBJ2-5; D is possibly TRBD1 or TRBD2 (5 bases each). From germline, CDR1 is ENHRY and CDR2 SYGVKD. The CDR3 totals 14 residues. Trimming removed 5 bases at V and 4 bases at J, with 14 bases between. The CDR3 DNA follows: TGTGCCATCAGTACTCGGGACCAGGGAGAGACCCAGTACTTC. This encodes CAISTRDQGETQYF.

The chain recombines TRBV7-9 with TRBJ2-2; maybe TRBD2 (5 bases). V lost 5 bases and J 5 bases, leaving 12 bases between the germline ends. CDR1 is SEHNR, CDR2 FQNEAQ, per germline (reference sequence). The CDR3 sequence is 14 residues long. This CDR3 reads CASSLFTSTGELFF. CDR3 coding DNA: TGTGCCAGCAGCCTTTTCACTAGTACCGGGGAGCTGTTTTTT.

The chain combines TRBV19 with TRBJ1-1; 7 bases map to TRBD1. Trimming cost V 9 bases and J 0 bases; bases outside gene matches: 7. This CDR3 contains 14 residues. CDR1 LNHDA and CDR2 SQIVND come from the germline V gene (reference sequence). CDR3 in DNA: TGTGCCAGCCTGACAGGGCCTATGAACACTGAAGCTTTCTTT. Its translation is CASLTGPMNTEAFF.

The J gene is TRBJ1-5, the V gene TRBV7-8; D remains unclear. Germline V gives CDR1 SGHVS, CDR2 FQNEAQ. This CDR3 spans 15 amino acids. Between the trimmed V and J ends, which lost 3 bases and 2 bases, there was a span of 11 bases. DNA of the CDR3: TGTGCCAGCAGCTTTGAGGTGCTTGGCAATCAGCCCCAGCATTTT. It translates to CASSFEVLGNQPQHF.

The chain recombines TRBV10-3 with TRBJ1-1; tentative D call: TRBD1 (6 bases). Trimming took 6 bases from V and 4 from J, leaving 12 bases between them. CDR3 length: 13 amino acids. Germline CDR1 and CDR2: ENHRY and SYGVKD. In nucleotides, the CDR3 is TGTGCCATCAGGCCCAGGGGAGCCACTGAAGCTTTCTTT. Encoded protein: CAIRPRGATEAFF.

The rearrangement joins TRBV5-1 to TRBJ2-3, with D perhaps TRBD2 (5 bases). Germline V gene sequence: CDR1 SGHRS, CDR2 YFSETQ. With 4 bases removed from V and 0 bases from J, the gap between germline ends came to 21 bases. The CDR3 spans 18 residues. The CDR3 is CASSPLRGSGASTDTQYF. DNA of the CDR3: TGCGCCAGCAGCCCCCTCCGAGGCAGCGGCGCGAGCACAGATACGCAGTATTTT.

The chain is built from TRBV7-9 and TRBJ1-1; possibly TRBD1 for D (5 bases). The CDR3 is 15 residues long. V was cut by 5 bases and J by 0 bases, with 13 bases left in between. The germline V gene has CDR1 SEHNR and CDR2 FQNEAQ (reference sequence). The chain's CDR3 is CASSPRAGLNTEAFF. CDR3 DNA: TGTGCCAGCAGCCCACGCGCAGGGTTGAACACTGAAGCTTTCTTT.

This chain joins TRBV7-8 and TRBJ2-5; D unclear. Trimming took 0 bases from V and 0 from J, leaving 5 bases between them. The germline V gene encodes CDR1 SGHVS and CDR2 FQNEAQ. The CDR3 has 14 amino acids. In DNA form, the CDR3 reads TGTGCCAGCAGCTTAGCTGAGTACCAAGAGACCCAGTACTTC. Translation gives CASSLAEYQETQYF.

This clone was seen more than once but under ten times. V is TRBV6-1 and J is TRBJ1-1, with a weak D call TRBD1 (6 bases). V lost 6 bases and J lost 7, with 21 bases in between. The CDR3 consists of 15 residues. Germline-derived CDR1 and CDR2 are MNHNS and SASEGT. This chain's CDR3 is CASSPTPGERGEAFF. The CDR3 region has the DNA TGTGCCAGCAGCCCTACCCCAGGGGAAAGGGGTGAAGCTTTCTTT.

This chain links TRBV13 with TRBJ2-5, with 8 bases identical to TRBD1. Germline lookup yields CDR1 PRHDT and CDR2 FYEKMQ (reference sequence). The CDR3 consists of 13 residues. V gave up 1 base and J gave up 6 bases; unmatched junction bases: 1. DNA of the CDR3: TGTGCCAGCAGCTTAGACAGGGGGAAGACCCAGTACTTC. Amino acids: CASSLDRGKTQYF.

The chain links TRBV5-4 to TRBJ2-2, with 9 bases aligning to TRBD1. The CDR3 is 15 residues long. J was trimmed by 5 bases and V by 4 bases; bases with no gene match: 6. Germline assignment: CDR1 SGHNT and CDR2 YYREEE (reference sequence). Written as DNA, the CDR3 is TGTGCCAGCAGCCCTAGGACAGGGGAAACCGGGGAGCTGTTTTTT. Encoded protein: CASSPRTGETGELFF.